Listed below are T cell receptor beta chains from one sample, sequenced in a study of glioma-infiltrating T cells after dendritic cell vaccination. Assay used: immunoSEQ multiplex PCR; TCRdb lists only in-frame clones, some missing. The sample yields around 92,000 clones, about 85% seen once. The sequencing used blood, collected after dendritic cell vaccination. These receptors were collected from a human donor with glioblastoma. Each CDR3 is given with its conserved first and last residue. A D gene is named only where the DNA matches it firmly. For some rows the clone size is stated as once, few or many, or as a class when expanded; others skip it.

v_gene	abundance	j_gene	d_gene	CDR3nt	CDR3aa
TRBV30	few	TRBJ1-1	TRBD1	TGTGCCTGGGACAGGGTAATGGAGACTGAAGCTTTCTTT	CAWDRVMETEAFF
TRBV2	-	TRBJ2-3	TRBD2	TGTGCCAGCAAGCCCCGCCTAGCGGCAGATACGCAGTATTTT	CASKPRLAADTQYF
TRBV5-1	-	TRBJ1-2	-	TGCGCCAGCAGCCCCGGGACTAACTATGGCTACACCTTC	CASSPGTNYGYTF
TRBV18	-	TRBJ1-4	TRBD1	TGTGCCAGCTCACAGGGACAGCCTAATGAAAAACTGTTTTTT	CASSQGQPNEKLFF
TRBV18	-	TRBJ1-6	-	TGTGCCAGCCACTCCAGGGGATACGGTGGGACACCCCTCCACTTT	CASHSRGYGGTPLHF
TRBV7-9	-	TRBJ2-5	TRBD2	TGTGCCAGCAGCTTAGGTGTTAGCGGGGGAACGGATGAGACCCAGTACTTC	CASSLGVSGGTDETQYF
TRBV2	-	TRBJ1-1	TRBD1	TGTGCCAGCAGTGAACAGGGACAGGTGAACACTGAAGCTTTCTTT	CASSEQGQVNTEAFF
TRBV19	-	TRBJ1-2	-	TGTGCCAGTAGACAGACTAACTATGGCTACACCTTC	CASRQTNYGYTF
TRBV5-1	-	TRBJ2-7	TRBD1	TGCGCCAGCAGCTTGGGGACAGGTTCAACCTACGAGCAGTACTTC	CASSLGTGSTYEQYF
TRBV2	-	TRBJ1-2	-	TGTGCCAGCAGAAACAGGGCCCCCAACTATGGCTACACCTTC	CASRNRAPNYGYTF
TRBV5-1	-	TRBJ1-1	-	TGCGCCAGCAGCCTAAATCCAGGGCGCACTGAAGCTTTCTTT	CASSLNPGRTEAFF
TRBV4-1	once	TRBJ2-7	TRBD2	TGCGCCAGCAGCCGCAGGACTAGCGGCTACGAGCAGTACTTC	CASSRRTSGYEQYF
TRBV4-2	-	TRBJ2-1	TRBD2	TGTGCCAGCAGCCAAGATCCGGGAGGTTATTCTTACAATGAGCAGTTCTTC	CASSQDPGGYSYNEQFF
TRBV7-9	-	TRBJ2-6	TRBD1	TGTGCCAGCAGCTCCGGGACAGGGGTTCCTGGGGCCAACGTCCTGACTTTC	CASSSGTGVPGANVLTF
TRBV30	-	TRBJ1-1	-	TGTGCCTGGAGGCGAACTGAAGTTGAAGCTTTCTTT	CAWRRTEVEAFF
TRBV29-1	-	TRBJ2-5	-	TGCAGCGTTTCCGGGACTGGCTTGTTGGGACAAGAGACCCAGTACTTC	CSVSGTGLLGQETQYF
TRBV5-1	-	TRBJ1-2	TRBD1	TGCGCCAGCAGCTTGGCCGGGACAGGGAACTATGGCTACACCTTC	CASSLAGTGNYGYTF
TRBV28	-	TRBJ1-5	TRBD1	TGTGCCAGCAGGGCCGACAGGGGGCCCAATGATCAGCCCCAGCATTTT	CASRADRGPNDQPQHF
TRBV5-4	-	TRBJ2-5	-	TGTGCCAGCAGCTTGGGAGTAGAGACCCAGTACTTC	CASSLGVETQYF
TRBV7-9	-	TRBJ2-7	-	TGTGCCAGCAGCTTAGGAGAAACTAGATCCGAGCAGTACTTC	CASSLGETRSEQYF
TRBV6-5	-	TRBJ2-3	TRBD2	TGTGCCAGCAGGCCGCGGGGGGCAAAGGATACGCAGTATTTT	CASRPRGAKDTQYF
TRBV5-6	-	TRBJ1-3	-	TGTGCCAGCAGCCGCGGGACGGCTGGAAACACCATATATTTT	CASSRGTAGNTIYF
TRBV2	-	TRBJ1-2	-	TGTGCCAGCAGTGACTCCCTCGGGGTGGGCTACACCTTC	CASSDSLGVGYTF
TRBV2	-	TRBJ1-1	-	TGTGCCAGCAGTGAACGCAGTAACACTGAAGCTTTCTTT	CASSERSNTEAFF
TRBV5-1	-	TRBJ2-3	TRBD2	TGCGCCAGCAGCCCCCGGACTAGCGGGAATTCAGATACGCAGTATTTT	CASSPRTSGNSDTQYF
TRBV28	few	TRBJ2-6	TRBD2	TGTGCCAGCAGCCCGGCGGGAGTTGGGGCCAACGTCCTGACTTTC	CASSPAGVGANVLTF
TRBV19	-	TRBJ1-1	-	TGTGCCAGTAGTATCCAAGTAGATAACACTGAAGCTTTCTTT	CASSIQVDNTEAFF
TRBV27	-	TRBJ1-5	TRBD1	TGTGCCAGCAGCTTGACAGGGGGCGATCAGCCCCAGCATTTT	CASSLTGGDQPQHF
TRBV10-2	-	TRBJ1-2	-	TGCGCCAGCAGTCTCGACATTAACTATGGCTACACCTTC	CASSLDINYGYTF
TRBV5-1	-	TRBJ2-7	-	TGCGCCAGCAGCCCGTCCTCAGGCAGCACATACGAGCAGTACTTC	CASSPSSGSTYEQYF
TRBV10-3	many	TRBJ2-7	-	TGTGCCATCAGTGAGGCACACTACGAGCAGTACTTC	CAISEAHYEQYF
TRBV29-1	-	TRBJ1-2	-	TGCAGCGTCCGAACAGAGATCTATGGCTACACCTTC	CSVRTEIYGYTF
TRBV5-1	-	TRBJ2-1	-	TGCGCCAGCAGCCACGACACTAGCTCCTACAATGAGCAGTTCTTC	CASSHDTSSYNEQFF
TRBV5-1	-	TRBJ2-7	TRBD2	TGCGCCAGCAGCTTAGCGGGAGGGCCCCGTCCCGAGCAGTACTTC	CASSLAGGPRPEQYF
TRBV10-3	few	TRBJ2-1	TRBD2	TGTGCCATCAGTGCAAGCCCTGCAGTAGCGGGGGCCTTCACCTACAATGAGCAGTTCTTC	CAISASPAVAGAFTYNEQFF
TRBV30	many	TRBJ1-3	TRBD1	TGTGCCTGGGACAGGGGTGGAAACACCATATATTTT	CAWDRGGNTIYF
TRBV5-6	-	TRBJ2-3	-	TGTGCCAGCAACCTAAGGGGGGGAGATACGCAGTATTTT	CASNLRGGDTQYF
TRBV7-3	-	TRBJ2-7	TRBD1	TGTGCCAGCAGCCCCCGGACAGGTCCGGGGTACGAGCAGTACTTC	CASSPRTGPGYEQYF
TRBV7-8	-	TRBJ2-3	TRBD2	TGTGCCAGCAGCTGGACTAGCAGATCCACAGATACGCAGTATTTT	CASSWTSRSTDTQYF
TRBV5-6	few	TRBJ2-1	-	TGTGCCAGCAGCCTCCTCGGAGGTGGTGAGTTCTTC	CASSLLGGGEFF
TRBV5-6	-	TRBJ2-5	TRBD1	TGTGCCAGCACTACTGGGACAGGGAGTGAGACCCAGTACTTC	CASTTGTGSETQYF
TRBV4-1	-	TRBJ2-1	-	TGCGCCAGCAGCCAAGCCACCAGAAGCTCCTACAATGAGCAGTTCTTC	CASSQATRSSYNEQFF
TRBV12-5	-	TRBJ2-1	-	TGTGCTAGTGGTTCCAGGGGAAGCTCCTACAATGAGCAGTTCTTC	CASGSRGSSYNEQFF
TRBV5-6	-	TRBJ1-2	-	TGTGCCAGCAGCCCCACCCCCAGAAGGGAGGATGGCTACACCTTC	CASSPTPRREDGYTF
TRBV14	few	TRBJ2-7	-	TGTGCCAGCAGCCAAGATCTGAGGGGAGGTCCCTACGAGCAGTACTTC	CASSQDLRGGPYEQYF
TRBV7-8	-	TRBJ1-2	-	TGTGCCAGCAACCCAATCGCAGGGGCTGGCTACACCTTC	CASNPIAGAGYTF
TRBV30	-	TRBJ1-1	-	TGTGCCGGGGGGGCGACCATAACTGAAGCTTTCTTT	CAGGATITEAFF
TRBV5-1	-	TRBJ2-1	-	TGCGCCAGCAGCTTGATAGCTAGCCGGAATGAGCAGTTCTTC	CASSLIASRNEQFF
TRBV12-5	-	TRBJ2-2	-	TGTGCTAGTGGTTTGGTACTCACCTACGGGACCGGGGAGCTGTTTTTT	CASGLVLTYGTGELFF
TRBV9	-	TRBJ1-2	-	TGTGCCAGCAGCAGGGGGGGTATTGAGGAGAACTATGGCTACACCTTC	CASSRGGIEENYGYTF
TRBV5-1	-	TRBJ1-3	-	TGCGCCAGCAGCTTGGGTACTGGAAACACCATATATTTT	CASSLGTGNTIYF
TRBV19	-	TRBJ2-7	-	TGTGCCAGTAGTCTCGTGGGGGGGGCCTCCTACGAGCAGTACTTC	CASSLVGGASYEQYF
TRBV4-1	-	TRBJ2-3	TRBD2	TGCGCCAGCAGCCATGAACAAGCGGGGGGCCCCCGCGGGGTTACGCAGTATTTT	CASSHEQAGGPRGVTQYF